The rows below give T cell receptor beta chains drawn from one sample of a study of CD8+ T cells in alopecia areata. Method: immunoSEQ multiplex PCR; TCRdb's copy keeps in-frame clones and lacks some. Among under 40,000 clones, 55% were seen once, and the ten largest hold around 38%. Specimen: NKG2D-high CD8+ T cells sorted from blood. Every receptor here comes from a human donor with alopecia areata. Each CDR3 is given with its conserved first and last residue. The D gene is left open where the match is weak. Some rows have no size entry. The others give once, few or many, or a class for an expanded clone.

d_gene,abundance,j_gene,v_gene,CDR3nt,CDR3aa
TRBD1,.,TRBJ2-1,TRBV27,TGTGCCAGCAGCCCAACCGGGACAGGGGGCTTCGGTGAGCAGTTCTTC,CASSPTGTGGFGEQFF
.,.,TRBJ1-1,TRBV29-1,TGCAGCGTCCCATGGGGTTCTGAAGCTTTCTTT,CSVPWGSEAFF
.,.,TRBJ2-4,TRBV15,TGTGCCACCAGCAGAGATCGACTTACGGGGAACATTCAGTACTTC,CATSRDRLTGNIQYF
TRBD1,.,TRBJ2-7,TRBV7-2,TGTGCCAGCAGTCTACAGGGGGGTTCCTACGAGCAGTACTTC,CASSLQGGSYEQYF
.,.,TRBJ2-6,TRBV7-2,TGTGCCAGCAGCTTAGGGGCAGCTGGGGCCAACGTCCTGACTTTC,CASSLGAAGANVLTF
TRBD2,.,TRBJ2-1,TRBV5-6,TGTGCCAGCAGTTGGACTAGCGAGAATGAGCAGTTCTTC,CASSWTSENEQFF
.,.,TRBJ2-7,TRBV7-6,TGTGCCAGCAGCTCCGACTGGAGGGGGGGCCATGGCGAGCAGTACTTC,CASSSDWRGGHGEQYF
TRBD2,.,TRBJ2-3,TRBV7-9,TGTGCCAGCAGCCTAGCGGGAGGGCCCCCAGATACGCAGTATTTT,CASSLAGGPPDTQYF
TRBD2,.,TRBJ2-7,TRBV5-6,TGTGCCAGCAGCTTGGAGGCTAGCGGAACCTACGAGCAGTACTTC,CASSLEASGTYEQYF
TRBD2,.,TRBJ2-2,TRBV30,TGTGCCTGGAGTTTAATGGGACTAGCGGGAGTATTCGGGGAGCTGTTTTTT,CAWSLMGLAGVFGELFF
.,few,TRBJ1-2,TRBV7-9,TGTGCCAGCAGCTTAGGCTCCAGGGCTGGCTACACCTTC,CASSLGSRAGYTF
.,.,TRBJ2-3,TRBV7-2,TGTGCCTCGGTGGAGACTAGACGGGAAGATACGCAGTATTTT,CASVETRREDTQYF
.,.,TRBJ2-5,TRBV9,TGTGCCAGCAGCGTGGGACCGAACATCCAAGAGACCCAGTACTTC,CASSVGPNIQETQYF
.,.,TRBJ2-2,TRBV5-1,TGCGCCAGCAGCTTGGAGAGGGCCACCGGGGAGCTGTTTTTT,CASSLERATGELFF
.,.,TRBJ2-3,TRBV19,TGTGCCAGTAGTATATCGGCAGGGCGCACAGATACGCAGTATTTT,CASSISAGRTDTQYF
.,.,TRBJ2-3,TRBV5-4,TGTGCCAGCAGCTTGACCACAGATACGCAGTATTTT,CASSLTTDTQYF
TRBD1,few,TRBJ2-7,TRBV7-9,TGTGCCAGCAGGCCCAGGACAGGGGAAATCTACGAGCAGTACTTC,CASRPRTGEIYEQYF
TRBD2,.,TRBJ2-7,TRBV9,TGTGCCAGCAGCGTGGGGGGGAGGTCCTACGAGCAGTACTTC,CASSVGGRSYEQYF
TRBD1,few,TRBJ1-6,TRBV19,TGTGCCAGCGGACAGGGCCGCTCACCCCTCCACTTT,CASGQGRSPLHF
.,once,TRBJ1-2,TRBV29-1,TGCAGCGTTTTTGCGGGGGTAGAAGCCTCAAACTTTAACTATGGCTACACCTTC,CSVFAGVEASNFNYGYTF
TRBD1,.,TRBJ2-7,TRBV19,TGTGCCAGTAGTTCCACTTCCGGGACAGGGGCCGACGAGCAGTACTTC,CASSSTSGTGADEQYF
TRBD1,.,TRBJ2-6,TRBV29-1,TGCAGCGCTGTCGACAGGGTTTGGTCCGGGGCCAACGTCCTGACTTTC,CSAVDRVWSGANVLTF
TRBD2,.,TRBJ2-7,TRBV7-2,TGTGCCAGCAGCCTCAATCTAGCGGATCACTCCTACGAGCAGTACTTC,CASSLNLADHSYEQYF
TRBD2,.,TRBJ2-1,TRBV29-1,TGCAGCGTCCTTGGGGTACCGATAGCGGGAGGCTACAATGAGCAGTTCTTC,CSVLGVPIAGGYNEQFF
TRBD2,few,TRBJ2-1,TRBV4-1,TGCGCCAGCAGCCAAGCCTGGACTAGCGGGACCTCGCAGTTCTTC,CASSQAWTSGTSQFF
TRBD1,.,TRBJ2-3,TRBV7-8,TGTGCCAGCAGCGGCGGGACAGGGAGAGATACGCAGTATTTT,CASSGGTGRDTQYF
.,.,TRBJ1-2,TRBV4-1,TGCGCCAGCAGCCAAGTCGGACGGAACTATGGCTACACCTTC,CASSQVGRNYGYTF
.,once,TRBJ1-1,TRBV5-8,TGTGCCAGCAGCCCGCAACAGTGGGGCACTGAAGCTTTCTTT,CASSPQQWGTEAFF
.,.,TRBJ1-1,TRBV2,TGTGCCAGCAGCGGGACCGGGGCGGTCACTGAAGCTTTCTTT,CASSGTGAVTEAFF
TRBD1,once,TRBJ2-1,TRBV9,TGTGCCAGCAGCCTCGCCGGGACAGGGGGGATGAATGAGCAGTTCTTC,CASSLAGTGGMNEQFF
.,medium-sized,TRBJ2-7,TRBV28,TGTGCCAGCAGTTTTAACAGCGAGCAGTACTTC,CASSFNSEQYF
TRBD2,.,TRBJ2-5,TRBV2,TGTGCCAGCCGTCCCGGGGGGGGTAAAGAGACCCAGTACTTC,CASRPGGGKETQYF
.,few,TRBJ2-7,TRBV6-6,TGTGCCAGCAGTTCCAACTACGAGCAGTACTTC,CASSSNYEQYF
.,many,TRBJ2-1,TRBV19,TGTGCCAGTAGCGCATACGGCTCCTACAATGAGCAGTTCTTC,CASSAYGSYNEQFF
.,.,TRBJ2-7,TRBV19,TGTGCCAGTAGTTGGCAGGTCTCCTACGAGCAGTACTTC,CASSWQVSYEQYF
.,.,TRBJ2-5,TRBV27,TGTGCCAGCAGTTTATCGATTTCCGCAGTGAAAGAGACCCAGTACTTC,CASSLSISAVKETQYF
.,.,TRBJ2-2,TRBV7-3,TGTGCCAGCAGCCTTACCGGGGAGCTGTTTTTT,CASSLTGELFF
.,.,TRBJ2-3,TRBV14,TGTGCCAGCAGCTACACGGACAGCAGCACAGATACGCAGTATTTT,CASSYTDSSTDTQYF
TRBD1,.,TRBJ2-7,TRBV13,TGTGCCAGCAGCTCCCCGGGACAGGGCCACGAGCAGTACTTC,CASSSPGQGHEQYF
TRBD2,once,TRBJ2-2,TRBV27,TGTGCCAGCAGGGCTCCAGGGAGGGGCGAGCTGTTTTTT,CASRAPGRGELFF
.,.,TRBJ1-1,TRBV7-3,TGTGCCAGCAGCTTAAAGGGTGGCACTGAAGCTTTCTTT,CASSLKGGTEAFF
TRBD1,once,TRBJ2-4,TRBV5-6,TGTGCCAGCAGGGGACAGGGGGTTCACATTCAGTACTTC,CASRGQGVHIQYF
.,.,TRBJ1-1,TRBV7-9,TGTGCCAGCACCTTGACCCTAAGGGGCACTGAAGCTTTCTTT,CASTLTLRGTEAFF
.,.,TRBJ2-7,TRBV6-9,TGTGCCAGCACCCACACCCCCTACGAGCAGTACTTC,CASTHTPYEQYF
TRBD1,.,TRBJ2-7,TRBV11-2,TGTGCCAGCAGCTCAACAGGGGGCGCGTTCTACGAGCAGTACTTC,CASSSTGGAFYEQYF
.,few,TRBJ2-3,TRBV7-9,TGTGCCAGCAGCTTAGGGGCAGACCTCAGGAATACGCAGTATTTT,CASSLGADLRNTQYF